This record covers a single T cell receptor (beta chain). The record originates from a study of CD8 T cells in Susac syndrome. RNA, at about 0.45 to 1 ug, was reverse transcribed with random hexamers. Amplification of TCR beta CDR3 used immunoSEQ multiplex PCR across 54 Vbeta and 13 Jbeta. One entry per CDR3 protein results from TCRdb running MiXCR on the immunoSEQ multiplex PCR reads. Found here are about 180,000 distinct CDR3 sequences, just under 95% of them singletons; the top ten hold around 0.1%. V lost 3 bases, J lost 3 bases, and 15 bases lay in between. Germline loops: CDR1 MDHEN, CDR2 SYDVKM. This CDR3 has 15 amino acids.

J is TRBJ2-7 and V is TRBV28; D not resolved. The material sequenced was CD4+ T cells from PBMCs. This TCR came from a human donor with Susac syndrome. CDR3 DNA sequence: TGTGCCAGCAGTTTGGTAGGTGGGATAGACTACGAGCAGTACTTC. Its protein is CASSLVGGIDYEQYF.